The 23 T cell receptor beta chains reported below all come from one sample, sequenced in a study of regulatory T cells in long-lasting Graves disease. Stated time point: persistent/refractory GD, antithyroid drugs over 5 years with positive TRAb. The authors made the TCR library using RNA they extracted from PBMCs. The authors built TCR beta libraries using iRepertoire HTBI primers and Arm-PCR of CDR3 regions. In TCRdb, the multiplex PCR reads were re-called with MiXCR into one record per CDR3 protein. The repertoire holds roughly 400,000 distinct CDR3 sequences, around 21% seen once, with roughly 20% in the top ten. The sample in question was peripheral blood mononuclear cells (PBMCs), obtained when the disease was refractory, from a patient treated with antithyroid drugs. These receptors all stem from a female donor with Graves disease.

Only a few counts were recorded for this clonotype. The chain employs TRBV10-3 and TRBJ1-2; no reliable D call. From germline, CDR1 is ENHRY and CDR2 SYGVKD. The V and J ends lost 10 bases and 0 bases respectively, with 12 bases between them. This CDR3 contains 13 residues. The CDR3 nucleotides read TGTGCCACCCTGGACGGAGCTAACTATGGCTACACCTTC. Amino acids: CATLDGANYGYTF.

This clonotype was observed many times. The chain has TRBV6-2 or TRBV6-3 and TRBJ1-5; TRBD1 is a possible D gene (5 bases). Per germline, CDR1 MNHEY and CDR2 SVGEGT. The CDR3 runs 15 residues. The ends were cut back, 7 bases at V and 2 bases at J, with 15 bases in the middle. The CDR3 DNA is TGTGCCAGCACTCAGGCGGGGGTCGGCAATCAGCCCCAGCATTTT. This translates into CASTQAGVGNQPQHF.

Remarks on this clonotype: A much bigger clone sits one base away, suggesting this may be a read error. The V gene is TRBV6-9, the J gene TRBJ1-5; D is ambiguous. The V end lost 3 bases, the J end lost 0 bases, and 3 bases lay between the germline ends. The CDR3 contains 13 residues. Germline CDR1 is MNHGY and CDR2 is SVAAGI. DNA for the CDR3: TGTGCCAGCAGTTACTATAGCAATCAGCCCCAGCATTTT. Protein sequence: CASSYYSNQPQHF.

This clonotype was picked up many times. The V call is TRBV28, the J call TRBJ1-1; no definite D call. This CDR3 contains 13 residues. CDR1 is MDHEN, CDR2 SYDVKM, per germline. The V and J ends lost 10 bases and 0 bases respectively, with 12 bases between them. DNA for the CDR3: TGTGCCATCAACAGCCCCATGAACACTGAAGCTTTCTTT. Protein: CAINSPMNTEAFF.

Regarding this clonotype: With a much larger clone just one base away, this may be a read error. Without the conserved terminal phenylalanine or tryptophan, this CDR3 likely stems from a read error. The chain recombines TRBV29-1 with TRBJ2-5, with TRBD1 as a possible D gene (6 bases). CDR1 and CDR2 (germline): SQVTM, ANQGSEA. V was shortened by 1 base and J by 5 bases, with 17 bases between the two germline ends. The CDR3 extends over 15 amino acids. CDR3 DNA sequence: TGCAGCGTTGAAGGAAAAGACAGGCGATACGAGACCCAGTACCTC. This codes for CSVEGKDRRYETQYL.

This clonotype has just a few counts. The chain's CDR3 is CATSPGQGFAEAFF. The CDR3 DNA is TGTGCCACCAGCCCGGGACAGGGATTCGCTGAAGCTTTCTTT. The V and J genes are TRBV24-1 and TRBJ1-1, with 9 bases aligning to TRBD1. The V gene end was trimmed by 7 bases and the J gene end by 6 bases; junction bases not matched to a gene: 8. There are 14 residues in the CDR3. CDR1 and CDR2 (germline): KGHDR, SFDVKD.

This chain uses TRBV30 with TRBJ2-2; possibly TRBD2 for D (5 bases). Germline V gene lookup returns CDR1 GTSNPN and CDR2 SVGIG (reference sequence). The V end lost 3 bases, the J end lost 3 bases, and 8 bases lay between the germline ends. The CDR3 runs 13 residues. The CDR3: CAWSARDTGELFF. For the CDR3, the DNA is TGTGCCTGGAGCGCGAGGGACACCGGGGAGCTGTTTTTT.

On this clonotype itself: In this CDR3 the conserved last residue, phenylalanine or tryptophan, is missing, so a read error is likely. This sequence joins TRBV3-1 and TRBJ1-1, with D hard to call. The CDR3 is made up of 12 amino acids. Between the trimmed V and J ends, which lost 6 bases and 0 bases, there was a span of 5 bases. Germline V CDR1 and CDR2: LGHDT, YNNKEL (reference sequence). CDR3 amino acids: CASRSMNTEAFL. The CDR3 coding sequence is TGTGCCAGCAGGAGTATGAACACTGAAGCTTTCCTT.

This clonotype came up a few times. The chain joins TRBV15 to TRBJ2-7; D not resolved. Germline CDR1 is LNHNV and CDR2 is YYDKDF (reference sequence). The V end lost 5 bases, the J end lost 4 bases, and 12 bases lay between the germline ends. The CDR3 contains 13 residues. DNA of the CDR3: TGTGCCACCAGCCCTCGGACGTATTACGAGCAGTACTTC. Its protein is CATSPRTYYEQYF.

The V and J genes are TRBV5-5 and TRBJ2-7; 8 bases agree with TRBD1. This CDR3 has 14 amino acids. Germline CDR1 reads SGHKS; CDR2 reads YYEKEE (reference sequence). V dropped 3 bases and J dropped 2; count of bases not matched to a gene: 4. Here the CDR3 reads CASSSAQGAYEQYF. CDR3 nucleotide sequence: TGTGCCAGCAGCTCTGCACAGGGGGCCTACGAGCAGTACTTC.

This chain uses TRBV29-1 with TRBJ1-1; D perhaps matches TRBD1 (5 bases). The CDR3 has 12 residues. The germline V gene encodes CDR1 SQVTM and CDR2 ANQGSEA. Trimming took off 5 bases at V and 6 bases at J, with 13 bases between the two ends. The CDR3 reads CSVREGGAEAFF. The CDR3 nucleotides read TGCAGCGTTAGGGAGGGAGGGGCTGAAGCTTTCTTT.

The chain recombines TRBV7-9 with TRBJ2-7; the match to TRBD1 covers 8 bases. J gave up 0 bases and V 5 bases, and 9 bases lay outside the gene matches. The CDR3 sequence is 16 residues long. Germline lookup yields CDR1 SEHNR and CDR2 FQNEAQ (reference sequence). The CDR3 loop reads CASSTQWGQVSYEQYF. The DNA for the CDR3 is TGTGCCAGCAGCACACAGTGGGGACAGGTCTCCTACGAGCAGTACTTC. The variable domain in full, with the rest retrieved from reference TRBV7-9 and TRBJ2-7, is DTGVSQNPRHKITKRGQNVTFRCDPISEHNRLYWYRQTLGQGPEFLTYFQNEAQLEKSRLLSDRFSAERPKGSFSTLEIQRTEQGDSAMYLCASSTQWGQVSYEQYFGPGTRLTVT.

This clonotype was found a few times. The chain employs TRBV30 and TRBJ2-7; D might be TRBD2 (6 bases). V dropped 0 bases and J dropped 1 base, with 13 bases sitting between them. The germline gives CDR1 GTSNPN, CDR2 SVGIG (reference sequence). The CDR3 is 15 residues long. The chain's CDR3 is CAWSVGSGPSYEQYF. The CDR3 DNA follows: TGTGCCTGGAGTGTCGGCAGCGGGCCGTCCTACGAGCAGTACTTC.

This clonotype was detected a few times. This could be a read error, since a much larger clone is one nucleotide away. CDR3 sequence: CASSLAGLAGYNEQFF. CDR3 sequence (DNA): TGTGCCAGCAGCTTAGCCGGTCTAGCGGGGTACAATGAGCAGTTCTTC. The chain couples TRBV11-2 to TRBJ2-1; TRBD2 aligns across 9 bases. The CDR3 contains 16 residues. J gave up 4 bases and V 1 base, and 5 bases lay outside the gene matches. The germline V gene encodes CDR1 SGHAT and CDR2 FQNNGV.

This clonotype occurred many times. The rearrangement joins TRBV20-1 to TRBJ2-5, with 9 bases matching TRBD2. J gave up 5 bases and V 2 bases, and 6 bases lay outside the gene matches. The CDR3 extends over 14 amino acids. CDR1 and CDR2 from the germline V gene are DFQATT and SNEGSKA (reference sequence). As DNA, the CDR3 is TGCAGTGCTAGACTAGCGGGATCACAGGAGACCCAGTACTTC. Amino acids: CSARLAGSQETQYF.

This clonotype was seen a handful of times. The V gene is TRBV15, the J gene TRBJ1-2; a possible D gene is TRBD1 (5 bases). This CDR3 comprises 15 residues. The V end lost 0 bases, the J end lost 6 bases, and 14 bases lay between the germline ends. Per the germline V gene, CDR1 is LNHNV and CDR2 is YYDKDF (reference sequence). The CDR3 bases are TGTGCCACCAGCAGAGAGACGGGAGGGACGGATGGCTACACCTTC. Residues: CATSRETGGTDGYTF.

Details on this clonotype: Since a much larger clone is just one base distant, this may be a read error. V and J are TRBV12-3 or TRBV12-4 and TRBJ1-1; perhaps TRBD1 as D (5 bases). This CDR3 is 13 amino acids long. With 10 bases removed from V and 4 bases from J, the gap between germline ends came to 16 bases. DNA for the CDR3: TGTGCCACCGCACGGGGGGTGATCACTGAAGCTTTCTTT. Encoded protein: CATARGVITEAFF.

This clonotype was detected only a few times. In this CDR3 the conserved last residue, phenylalanine or tryptophan, is missing, so a read error is likely. The chain is built from TRBV7-7 and TRBJ2-5, with TRBD2 identical over 8 bases. Germline CDR1 and CDR2: SSHAT and FNYEAQ (reference sequence). The CDR3 runs to 15 residues. The DNA of the CDR3 is TGTGCTAGCAGCTTAAAGGACCGGGGGGGGGAGACCCAGTACCTC. It yields the protein CASSLKDRGGETQYL.

The chain employs TRBV20-1 and TRBJ2-7, with D possibly TRBD1 on 5 matching bases. The germline gives CDR1 DFQATT, CDR2 SNEGSKA (reference sequence). CDR3 length: 13 residues. V shed 5 bases and J shed 6 bases, with 17 bases lying between them. The CDR3 bases are TGCAGTGCTCCTGATCAGACAGCGCGCGAGCAGTACTTC. This encodes CSAPDQTAREQYF.

The V gene is TRBV4-3, the J gene TRBJ1-4; 8 bases agree with TRBD1. CDR3 length equals 15 residues. The germline CDR1 and CDR2 sequences are LGHNA and YSLEER. Trimming cost V 3 bases and J 5 bases; bases outside gene matches: 5. Here the CDR3 DNA reads TGCGCCAGCAGCCATGGGGACAGGTTCAATGAAAAACTGTTTTTT. Its protein is CASSHGDRFNEKLFF.

This clonotype was observed a handful of times. This chain connects TRBV19 to TRBJ1-1; possible D gene TRBD1, 6 bases. Germline CDR1 LNHDA, CDR2 SQIVND (reference sequence). Deletions cut 6 bases from V and 3 bases from J, with 14 bases between. CDR3 length: 14 amino acids. The CDR3 sequence is CASRSLGADTEAFF. The CDR3 nucleotides read TGTGCCAGTAGGAGTCTGGGGGCGGACACTGAAGCTTTCTTT.

This chain links TRBV28 with TRBJ2-7; unclear D gene. The V end lost 9 bases, the J end lost 2 bases, and 11 bases lay between the germline ends. CDR1 and CDR2 (germline): MDHEN, SYDVKM. The length of the CDR3 is 12 residues. The CDR3 region is CASFSIPYEQYF. Written as DNA, the CDR3 is TGTGCCAGTTTCAGTATACCCTACGAGCAGTACTTC.

The chain is built from TRBV7-8 and TRBJ2-7; D may be TRBD2 (6 bases). V lost 1 base to trimming and J lost 2 bases, with 12 bases between them. This CDR3 contains 15 residues. Germline CDR1 SGHVS, CDR2 FQNEAQ. The CDR3 spells CASSLGGTFAYEQYF. The CDR3 nucleotides read TGTGCCAGCAGCTTAGGAGGGACTTTCGCCTACGAGCAGTACTTC.